This passage covers 5 T cell receptor beta chains from one sample sequenced in a study of T cell repertoires in cytomegalovirus infection. Each CDR3 protein gets one entry after TCRdb re-called the reads with MiXCR. Of hundreds of thousands of distinct CDR3 sequences listed, 25% to 30% are singletons. These receptors' targets are unknown. The sample consisted of cultured PBMCs, taken from culture after CMV antigen stimulation. These receptors all stem from a human donor in good health (CMV status not recorded). Some clones in this sample may be carry-over from other donors' samples.

This clonotype was counted a few times. The CDR3: CASSGNRVSGNSPLHF. The CDR3 nucleotides read TGTGCCAGTAGTGGAAACAGGGTTTCGGGAAATTCACCCCTCCACTTT. The chain recombines TRBV19 with TRBJ1-6, with D perhaps matching TRBD1 (6 bases). The length of the CDR3 is 16 residues. V dropped 5 bases and J dropped 7 bases, with 18 bases sitting between them. CDR1 is LNHDA, CDR2 SQIVND, per germline (reference sequence).

Many counts were recorded for this clonotype. V usage is TRBV4-2 and J usage is TRBJ1-2, with D perhaps TRBD1 (6 bases). Germline CDR1 LGHNA, CDR2 YNFKEQ. The CDR3 is 15 amino acids. Trimming pared 4 bases from V and 6 bases from J, leaving 18 bases between. As DNA, the CDR3 is TGTGCCAGCAGCCTTCCGGGACAAAGAGAGAATGGCTACACCTTC. It is translated as CASSLPGQRENGYTF.

The chain employs TRBV6-1 and TRBJ1-2; no firm D call. V was pared by 2 bases and J by 2 bases, with 6 bases between. The CDR3 extends over 13 amino acids. The germline gives CDR1 MNHNS, CDR2 SASEGT. The CDR3 loop reads CASSEHNNYGYTF. In DNA, the CDR3 is TGTGCCAGCAGTGAACACAACAACTATGGCTACACCTTC.

This clonotype was counted ten times or more. This chain links TRBV19 with TRBJ1-2; the match to TRBD1 covers 7 bases. The CDR3 loop spans 14 amino acids. Germline CDR1 and CDR2: LNHDA and SQIVND (reference sequence). The trim removed 6 bases at V and 1 base at J, leaving 5 bases unmatched. The CDR3 spells CASRRQGGNYGYTF. CDR3 nucleotides: TGTGCCAGTAGGCGACAGGGTGGTAACTATGGCTACACCTTC.

This clonotype was recorded at least ten times. The chain uses TRBV7-9 and TRBJ1-1; weak D call: TRBD1 (6 bases). Germline-derived CDR1 and CDR2 are SEHNR and FQNEAQ (reference sequence). Trimming pared 1 base from V and 4 bases from J, leaving 13 bases between. The CDR3 extends over 15 amino acids. The CDR3 region has the DNA TGTGCCAGCAGCTTAGGGACAGTATCTACCACTGAAGCTTTCTTT. Amino acid sequence: CASSLGTVSTTEAFF.